The 24 T cell receptor beta chains in this list originate from one sample, sequenced in a study of blood T cells in healthy people across ages. Using a J-beta primer mix together with a sample-barcoded 5' primer, a second PCR was run for roughly 6 to 11 cycles. TCRdb reprocessed the 5' RACE reads via MiXCR and lists one record per CDR3 protein. The sample comprises approximately 1.5 million distinct CDR3 sequences, about 31% of which are singletons, and roughly 10% rests with the top ten. The sample consisted of blood. The receptors were gathered from a woman aged 25 to 45 in good health.

Concerning this clonotype: This may come from a read error, since a much larger clone is one base off. The chain recombines TRBV27 with TRBJ2-3; the D call may be TRBD1 or TRBD2 (6 bases each). Germline V gene lookup returns CDR1 MNHEY and CDR2 SMNVEV (reference sequence). Trimming stripped 0 bases from V and 2 bases from J, with 9 bases between. The CDR3 has 15 amino acids. The CDR3, as DNA: TGTGCCAGCAGTTTATCGGCGGGACACACAGATACGCAGTATTTT. It is translated as CASSLSAGHTDTQYF.

In this sample, this clonotype turned up a few times. The rearrangement joins TRBV20-1 to TRBJ2-7; D might be TRBD1 (5 bases). The CDR3 runs 12 residues. Trimming shortened V by 1 base and J by 4 bases, and 8 bases separated the two germline ends. Germline V gene sequence: CDR1 DFQATT, CDR2 SNEGSKA (reference sequence). The CDR3 coding sequence is TGCAGTGCTAGAGTCCAGGGTTACGAGCAGTACTTC. It translates to CSARVQGYEQYF.

This clonotype was counted a few times. The V and J genes are TRBV3-1 and TRBJ2-7, with 9 bases matching TRBD2. Germline V CDR1 and CDR2: LGHDT, YNNKEL (reference sequence). The CDR3 totals 14 residues. J lost 7 bases, V lost 2 bases, and 6 bases had no gene match. CDR3 residues: CASSQSRGRGEQYF. The CDR3 DNA sequence: TGTGCCAGCAGCCAAAGCCGCGGGAGGGGTGAGCAGTACTTC.

This clonotype has more than one count but fewer than ten. V gene TRBV9 combines with J gene TRBJ1-2; 11 bases align to TRBD1. This CDR3 region has 13 residues. CDR1 and CDR2 (germline): SGDLS, YYNGEE. With V trimmed by 3 bases and J by 8 bases, 3 bases remained unmatched. Here the CDR3 DNA reads TGTGCCAGCAGCGCCGGGACAGGGGGGGGCTACACCTTC. This encodes CASSAGTGGGYTF.

J is TRBJ2-3 and V is TRBV13; possible D gene TRBD2, 7 bases. Deletions cut 2 bases from V and 5 bases from J, with 17 bases between. CDR1 PRHDT and CDR2 FYEKMQ come from the germline V gene (reference sequence). The CDR3 length is 16 residues. The CDR3 loop reads CASSLKEGGERDTQYF. In DNA, the CDR3 is TGTGCCAGCAGCTTAAAAGAAGGGGGGGAGAGAGATACGCAGTATTTT.

Only a few counts were recorded for this clonotype. The genes are TRBV9 and TRBJ2-5, with D possibly matching TRBD2 (6 bases). Germline CDR1 SGDLS, CDR2 YYNGEE. CDR3 size: 16 residues. V gave up 4 bases and J gave up 2 bases, with 18 bases separating them. CDR3 nucleotides: TGTGCCAGCAGCCCAGCTTTGACTAGGGGACAAGAGACCCAGTACTTC. Residues: CASSPALTRGQETQYF.

This clonotype was seen more than once but under ten times. V and J are TRBV14 and TRBJ2-1, with no clear D. V was pared by 2 bases and J by 8 bases, with 16 bases between. Germline V gene lookup returns CDR1 SGHDN and CDR2 FVKESK. This CDR3 spans 15 amino acids. CDR3 nucleotide sequence: TGTGCCAGCAGCCAAAATCGGCGCCCGACCGATGAGCAGTTCTTC. Translation gives CASSQNRRPTDEQFF.

V gene TRBV20-1 combines with J gene TRBJ2-5, with D tentatively TRBD2 (6 bases). The germline V and J ends were trimmed by 5 bases and 5 bases, with 15 bases remaining between them. This CDR3 contains 13 residues. Germline V gene data show CDR1 as DFQATT and CDR2 as SNEGSKA (reference sequence). The CDR3 nucleotides read TGCAGTGCTGGAGGGCGGCACGGGGAGACCCAGTACTTC. Translating gives CSAGGRHGETQYF.

This chain connects TRBV5-1 to TRBJ2-3; 10 positions match TRBD1. CDR3 length equals 17 residues. Germline V CDR1 and CDR2: SGHRS, YFSETQ. V gave up 0 bases and J gave up 4 bases; unmatched junction bases: 8. CDR3 amino acids: CASSLGWTGGGADTQYF. In DNA form, the CDR3 reads TGCGCCAGCAGCTTGGGCTGGACAGGGGGGGGTGCAGATACGCAGTATTTT. The complete variable domain, with remaining parts taken from reference TRBV5-1 and TRBJ2-3, reads KAGVTQTPRYLIKTRGQQVTLSCSPISGHRSVSWYQQTPGQGLQFLFEYFSETQRNKGNFPGRFSGRQFSNSRSEMNVSTLELGDSALYLCASSLGWTGGGADTQYFGPGTRLTVL.

This clonotype has a handful of counts. This chain uses TRBV5-6 with TRBJ1-6, with D hard to call. Germline V gene sequence: CDR1 SGHDT, CDR2 YYEEEE. Trimming took 3 bases from V and 7 from J, leaving 14 bases between them. This CDR3 is built from 15 residues. CDR3 DNA sequence: TGTGCCAGCAGCTCCCAGGAACTTGGGAATTCACCCCTCCACTTT. Amino acids: CASSSQELGNSPLHF.

The chain is built from TRBV7-6 and TRBJ1-3; D unclear. V dropped 5 bases and J dropped 0 bases, with 17 bases sitting between them. The CDR3 has 17 amino acids. Germline CDR1 is SGHVS and CDR2 is FNYEAQ. CDR3 DNA: TGTGCCAGCAGCCCAGCGGACTTTGCGGCCTCTGGAAACACCATATATTTT. Protein: CASSPADFAASGNTIYF.

This clonotype was seen many times. The CDR3 nucleotides read TGTGCCAGCAGCTACAGGACCAAGGAGGCAGAGACCCAGTACTTC. It encodes CASSYRTKEAETQYF. This chain connects TRBV11-1 to TRBJ2-5; the D gene could be TRBD1 or TRBD2 (5 bases each). In germline, CDR1 is SGHAT, CDR2 FQDESV (reference sequence). Trimming stripped 4 bases from V and 4 bases from J, with 16 bases between. The CDR3 length is 15 residues.

Note on this clonotype: A read error may produce the germline difference seen at one junction end. The chain combines TRBV25-1 with TRBJ2-3, with D tentatively TRBD1 (5 bases). The CDR3 extends over 13 amino acids. In germline, CDR1 is MGHDK, CDR2 SYGVNS. For the CDR3, the DNA is TGTACCAGCAGTGGGGCGAACACAGATACGCAGTATTTT. It specifies CTSSGANTDTQYF.

This clonotype was recorded only once. A read error may account for a junction end that differs from germline. The chain joins TRBV29-1 to TRBJ2-4, with 10 positions matching TRBD2. Germline-derived CDR1 and CDR2 are SQVTM and ANQGSEA. CDR3 size: 12 residues. Here the CDR3 reads CSVLAGEETQCF. For the CDR3, the DNA is TGCAGCGTCCTAGCGGGGGAAGAGACCCAGTGCTTC.

This clonotype was counted a few times. The chain's CDR3 is CASSRTSGGAWNEQFF. The DNA for the CDR3 is TGTGCCAGCAGCCGGACTAGCGGGGGGGCCTGGAATGAGCAGTTCTTC. This sequence joins TRBV7-2 and TRBJ2-1; 15 bases map to TRBD2. This CDR3 region has 16 residues. V lost 5 bases and J lost 7; bases outside the gene matches: 6. In germline, CDR1 is SGHTA, CDR2 FQGNSA.

J is TRBJ2-3 and V is TRBV4-1; TRBD2 matches at 12 bases. The germline CDR1 and CDR2 sequences are MGHRA and YSYEKL. CDR3 length: 20 amino acids. After removal of 4 bases from V and 0 bases from J, the junction contained 14 bases not matched to a gene. The chain's CDR3 is CASSRDPGTSGWASTDTQYF. CDR3 DNA: TGCGCCAGCAGCCGCGATCCCGGGACTAGCGGGTGGGCTAGCACAGATACGCAGTATTTT.

The chain is built from TRBV4-2 and TRBJ2-7, with 13 bases fitting TRBD2. V was clipped by 1 base and J by 4 bases; unmatched bases: 4. Germline V gives CDR1 LGHNA, CDR2 YNFKEQ. CDR3 size: 16 residues. CDR3 region: CASSQVTSGRRYEQYF. The CDR3 bases are TGTGCCAGCAGCCAAGTGACTAGCGGGAGGAGGTACGAGCAGTACTTC.

As to this clonotype: This CDR3 fails to terminate in the conserved phenylalanine or tryptophan, so it likely reflects a read error. The rearrangement uses TRBV9 and TRBJ2-3; TRBD2 might be the D (5 bases). CDR1 and CDR2 from the germline V gene are SGDLS and YYNGEE. The CDR3 extends over 15 amino acids. The CDR3 region is CAGSVAYTRTDTQYS. As DNA, the CDR3 is TGTGCCGGCAGCGTAGCGTACACTCGCACAGATACGCAGTATTCT.

This clonotype has only a few counts. V usage is TRBV27 and J usage is TRBJ2-7, with 10 bases aligning to TRBD2. The germline V gene has CDR1 MNHEY and CDR2 SMNVEV (reference sequence). V trimming: 5 bases; J trimming: 5 bases; junction bases outside the gene matches: 6. The CDR3 has 14 amino acids. Written as DNA, the CDR3 is TGTGCCAGCAGTATGCTAGCGGGAGATAACGAGCAGTACTTC. Translating it yields CASSMLAGDNEQYF.

This clonotype was counted only a few times. The V call is TRBV3-1, the J call TRBJ2-3; TRBD2 matches 8 bases. The CDR3 runs 16 residues. After removal of 0 bases from V and 6 bases from J, the junction contained 8 bases not matched to a gene. Germline CDR1 is LGHDT and CDR2 is YNNKEL (reference sequence). In DNA form, the CDR3 reads TGTGCCAGCAGCCAAGAAGGCGGGGGGCCCGCGGATACGCAGTATTTT. Translating gives CASSQEGGGPADTQYF.

The table lists this clonotype with a few counts. The chain is built from TRBV7-9 and TRBJ2-7, with D hard to call. Between the trimmed V and J ends, which lost 4 bases and 1 base, there was a span of 11 bases. The V gene's germline CDR1 is SEHNR and CDR2 FQNEAQ (reference sequence). This CDR3 comprises 14 residues. The CDR3 here is CASSYPQASYEQYF. In DNA form, the CDR3 reads TGTGCCAGCAGCTACCCCCAGGCTTCCTACGAGCAGTACTTC.

The chain couples TRBV29-1 to TRBJ2-5; D is unclear. Germline V gene lookup returns CDR1 SQVTM and CDR2 ANQGSEA. V was shortened by 7 bases and J by 2 bases, with 14 bases between the two germline ends. The CDR3 length is 13 residues. The CDR3 nucleotides read TGCAGCGCTCGGCAGCACCGTCAAGAGACCCAGTACTTC. It specifies CSARQHRQETQYF.

The rearrangement links TRBV10-3 to TRBJ2-7; tentative D call: TRBD1 (6 bases). The CDR3 extends over 14 amino acids. Germline CDR1 and CDR2: ENHRY and SYGVKD. Trimming left V 8 bases short and J 2 bases short, with 16 bases between. The CDR3 region has the DNA TGTGCCATCGGACGGGACACCGCGACCTACGAGCAGTACTTC. As protein: CAIGRDTATYEQYF.

This chain joins TRBV5-1 and TRBJ2-5; no clear D. Germline V gene sequence: CDR1 SGHRS, CDR2 YFSETQ. The CDR3 covers 14 residues. V lost 7 bases and J lost 2, with 15 bases in between. CDR3 amino acids: CASSEPTVQETQYF. The CDR3 DNA follows: TGCGCCAGCTCGGAGCCTACGGTACAAGAGACCCAGTACTTC.